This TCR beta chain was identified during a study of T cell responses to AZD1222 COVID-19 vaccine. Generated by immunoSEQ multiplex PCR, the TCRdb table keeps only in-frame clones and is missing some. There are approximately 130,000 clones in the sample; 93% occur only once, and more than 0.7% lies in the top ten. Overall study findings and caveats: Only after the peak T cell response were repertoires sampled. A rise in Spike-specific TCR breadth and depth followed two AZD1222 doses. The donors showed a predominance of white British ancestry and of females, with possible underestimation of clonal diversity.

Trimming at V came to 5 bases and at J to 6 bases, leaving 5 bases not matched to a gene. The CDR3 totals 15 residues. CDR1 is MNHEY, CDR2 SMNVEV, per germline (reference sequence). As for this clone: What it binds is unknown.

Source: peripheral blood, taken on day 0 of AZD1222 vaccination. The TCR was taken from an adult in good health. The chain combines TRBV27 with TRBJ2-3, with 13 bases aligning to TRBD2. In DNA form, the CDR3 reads TGTGCCAGCAGTCTAGGGACTAGCGGGGAGGATACGCAGTATTTT. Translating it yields CASSLGTSGEDTQYF.